These 21 T cell receptor beta chains originate from one sample sequenced in a study of T-cell reconstitution after alpha-beta-depleted transplantation in children. Unique molecular identifiers were incorporated when the TCRbeta library was constructed. One entry per CDR3 protein results from TCRdb running MiXCR on the PCR reads. The sample carries hundreds of thousands of distinct CDR3 sequences, about 33% recorded once. Sample: PBMCs from the stem cell graft donor, taken from the stem cell graft. The receptors here all came from a human donor who donated a stem cell graft to a child with aplastic anemia.

The gene calls are TRBV9 and TRBJ2-3; the D gene could be TRBD1 or TRBD2 (5 bases each). V lost 2 bases and J lost 4, with 11 bases in between. The CDR3 sequence is 14 residues long. CDR1 is SGDLS and CDR2 is YYNGEE in the germline V gene. The chain's CDR3 is CASSVRDLPDTQYF. CDR3 DNA sequence: TGTGCCAGCAGCGTCCGGGACCTTCCAGATACGCAGTATTTT.

The chain carries TRBV11-2 and TRBJ2-7; no clear D. The CDR3 totals 11 residues. CDR1 and CDR2 (germline): SGHAT, FQNNGV. Trimming shortened V by 0 bases and J by 6 bases, and 3 bases separated the two germline ends. The CDR3 DNA sequence: TGTGCCAGCAGCTTAGATTCCGAGCAGTACGTC. Its protein is CASSLDSEQYV.

This sequence joins TRBV6-5 and TRBJ2-7; maybe TRBD1 (6 bases). Germline V CDR1 and CDR2: MNHEY, SVGAGI. The CDR3 has 16 amino acids. V gave up 2 bases and J gave up 2 bases, with 16 bases separating them. The CDR3 loop is CASSYHRRTVPYEQYF. The CDR3 nucleotides read TGTGCCAGCAGTTACCACAGGAGGACAGTCCCCTACGAGCAGTACTTC.

This chain's CDR3 is CASSPARDTEAFF. The CDR3 nucleotides are TGTGCCAGCTCACCCGCAAGGGACACTGAAGCTTTCTTT. The chain uses TRBV18 and TRBJ1-1, with D uncertain. Germline CDR1 reads KGHSH; CDR2 reads LQKENI. The length of the CDR3 is 13 residues. Between the trimmed V and J ends, which lost 3 bases and 3 bases, there was a span of 8 bases.

This chain connects TRBV20-1 to TRBJ2-1; perhaps TRBD1 as D (6 bases). CDR1 is DFQATT and CDR2 is SNEGSKA in the germline V gene (reference sequence). Trimming shortened V by 1 base and J by 7 bases, and 11 bases separated the two germline ends. CDR3 length: 13 amino acids. This CDR3 reads CSARVAGTNEQFF. CDR3 sequence (DNA): TGCAGTGCTAGAGTCGCCGGGACAAATGAGCAGTTCTTC.

This clonotype came up a few times. This chain connects TRBV6-5 to TRBJ1-1, with a weak D call TRBD1 (5 bases). The CDR3 runs to 16 residues. The germline V and J ends were trimmed by 0 bases and 5 bases, with 16 bases remaining between them. Germline assignment: CDR1 MNHEY and CDR2 SVGAGI. The CDR3 here is CASSYSRAGSGTEAFF. CDR3 in DNA: TGTGCCAGCAGTTACTCGAGAGCAGGGTCGGGGACTGAAGCTTTCTTT.

The chain employs TRBV9 and TRBJ2-2; weak D call: TRBD1 (5 bases). The ends were cut back, 0 bases at V and 5 bases at J, with 11 bases in the middle. This CDR3 is 15 amino acids long. Germline V gene lookup returns CDR1 SGDLS and CDR2 YYNGEE. CDR3 bases: TGTGCCAGCAGCGTAGAACAGGCCTCGACCGGGGAGCTGTTTTTT. Encoded protein: CASSVEQASTGELFF.

This clonotype occurred a few times. V is TRBV27 and J is TRBJ2-2; 14 bases match TRBD2. Trimming cost V 4 bases and J 6 bases; bases outside gene matches: 4. The CDR3 consists of 16 residues. The germline gives CDR1 MNHEY, CDR2 SMNVEV (reference sequence). The DNA of the CDR3 is TGTGCCAGCAGTTCCGGACTAGCGGGAGGTCCCGGGGAGCTGTTTTTT. Translation: CASSSGLAGGPGELFF.

This clonotype has a handful of counts. This chain connects TRBV20-1 to TRBJ2-6; possible D gene TRBD2, 5 bases. The CDR3 loop spans 16 amino acids. From germline, CDR1 is DFQATT and CDR2 SNEGSKA (reference sequence). Deletions cut 6 bases from V and 0 bases from J, with 15 bases between. CDR3 nucleotides: TGCAGTGCCATCGGCGGGCGCTTCTCTGGGGCCAACGTCCTGACTTTC. Translated: CSAIGGRFSGANVLTF.

V gene TRBV5-1 combines with J gene TRBJ2-1; D is perhaps TRBD2 (6 bases). CDR1 and CDR2 (germline): SGHRS, YFSETQ. CDR3 length equals 14 residues. V was cut by 4 bases and J by 7 bases, with 15 bases left in between. The CDR3 DNA reads TGCGCCAGCAGCCCCCGGGACTCGAGGAATGAGCAGTTCTTC. Its protein is CASSPRDSRNEQFF.

This clonotype was observed a handful of times. The chain links TRBV6-1 to TRBJ1-2; 8 bases are a match to TRBD1. With V trimmed by 6 bases and J by 5 bases, 8 bases remained unmatched. Looked up from germline, CDR1 is MNHNS and CDR2 is SASEGT. The CDR3 has 14 amino acids. CDR3 residues: CASSRQGSQYGYTF. CDR3 bases: TGTGCCAGCAGCAGACAGGGGTCACAGTATGGCTACACCTTC.

J is TRBJ2-1 and V is TRBV7-9; TRBD2 matches 10 bases. Germline assignment: CDR1 SEHNR and CDR2 FQNEAQ (reference sequence). After removal of 2 bases from V and 8 bases from J, the junction contained 6 bases not matched to a gene. This CDR3 comprises 15 residues. CDR3 sequence reads: CASSLKLAGWDEQFF. As DNA, the CDR3 is TGTGCCAGCAGCTTAAAACTAGCGGGATGGGATGAGCAGTTCTTC.

The chain carries TRBV18 and TRBJ2-3; the match to TRBD2 covers 12 bases. Germline assignment: CDR1 KGHSH and CDR2 LQKENI. The CDR3 is 16 residues long. Germline trimming cut 3 bases from V and 6 bases from J; bases unmatched to any gene: 7. The CDR3 coding sequence is TGTGCCAGCTCACCGCTACTAGCGGGAGGCCCCGATACGCAGTATTTT. Translating gives CASSPLLAGGPDTQYF.

This chain connects TRBV18 to TRBJ2-1, with unresolved D. The germline V and J ends were trimmed by 2 bases and 6 bases, with 14 bases remaining between them. Germline V lookup: CDR1 KGHSH, CDR2 LQKENI. The CDR3 is 15 residues long. As DNA, the CDR3 is TGTGCCAGCTCACCAGAACGGTCACGGATCAATGAGCAGTTCTTC. Residues: CASSPERSRINEQFF.

In this sample, this clonotype turned up a few times. The chain has TRBV7-2 and TRBJ1-4, with D tentatively TRBD1 (6 bases). Trimming removed 6 bases from V and 2 bases from J, with 13 bases in between. The CDR3 loop spans 15 amino acids. Germline V lookup: CDR1 SGHTA, CDR2 FQGNSA. CDR3 coding DNA: TGTGCCAGCAGGTTACAGGGTCGCACTAATGAAAAACTGTTTTTT. This gives the protein CASRLQGRTNEKLFF.

In this sample, this clonotype turned up a few times. V usage is TRBV24-1 and J usage is TRBJ2-1, with 12 bases identical to TRBD2. CDR1 is KGHDR, CDR2 SFDVKD, per germline. The V and J ends lost 3 bases and 8 bases, in that order; junction bases with no gene match: 10. This CDR3 comprises 17 residues. Here the CDR3 reads CATSDEASGRVGDEQFF. The DNA for the CDR3 is TGTGCCACCAGTGATGAGGCTAGCGGGAGGGTAGGCGATGAGCAGTTCTTC.

This clonotype was seen a handful of times. The rearrangement joins TRBV30 to TRBJ2-7; D not resolved. The CDR3 loop spans 14 amino acids. Trimming stripped 4 bases from V and 0 bases from J, with 13 bases between. CDR1 and CDR2 from the germline V gene are GTSNPN and SVGIG (reference sequence). DNA of the CDR3: TGTGCCTGGACCCTCGGAACCGGCTCCTACGAGCAGTACTTC. Protein sequence: CAWTLGTGSYEQYF.

This clonotype was detected a few times. The chain recombines TRBV12-3 or TRBV12-4 with TRBJ1-1, with D hard to call. V lost 7 bases, J lost 5 bases, and 14 bases lay in between. CDR3 length equals 13 residues. The DNA for the CDR3 is TGTGCCAGCATAGCGTCGGGGTGGACTGAAGCTTTCTTT. Amino acid sequence: CASIASGWTEAFF.

The chain is built from TRBV7-1 and TRBJ2-4; 8 bases line up with TRBD1. TRBV7-1 is recorded as an ORF, its role being uncertain. V lost 3 bases and J lost 0; bases outside the gene matches: 7. This CDR3 region has 17 residues. The CDR3 sequence: CASSSDRGVLAKNIQYF. CDR3 sequence (DNA): TGTGCCAGCAGCTCCGACAGGGGAGTGTTAGCCAAAAACATTCAGTACTTC.

The chain joins TRBV6-1 to TRBJ2-3; D assignment may be TRBD1 or TRBD2 (5 bases each). V was cut by 6 bases and J by 4 bases, with 20 bases left in between. Germline lookup yields CDR1 MNHNS and CDR2 SASEGT. The CDR3 covers 16 residues. The CDR3 DNA follows: TGTGCCAGCAGGGCAGGGACCCTTGAGGTATCAGATACGCAGTATTTT. The encoded protein is CASRAGTLEVSDTQYF.

The chain is built from TRBV6-6 and TRBJ2-7; D is unclear. The V end lost 2 bases, the J end lost 2 bases, and 7 bases lay between the germline ends. CDR1 is MNHNY, CDR2 SVGAGI, per germline (reference sequence). This CDR3 is built from 13 residues. For the CDR3, the DNA is TGTGCCAGCAGTTACGACCGAACCTACGAGCAGTACGTC. This encodes CASSYDRTYEQYV.